This passage covers 12 T cell receptor beta chains from one sample sequenced in a study of CD8+ T cells in alopecia areata. Extracted RNA was reverse transcribed, and the resulting cDNA served as sequencing template. Produced via immunoSEQ multiplex PCR; TCRdb's table is partial and in-frame only. The table lists some 120,000 clones, approximately 57% of them singletons. Indicated treatment: oral pan-JAK inhibitor, 5-10 mg twice daily. The material was CD4+ T cells sorted from blood, obtained at week 4, from a patient treated with tofacitinib. These receptors were taken from a human donor with alopecia areata.

This clone appeared a few times. The rearrangement joins TRBV7-9 to TRBJ2-1; possibly TRBD2 for D (6 bases). This CDR3 spans 15 amino acids. With 3 bases removed from V and 3 bases from J, the gap between germline ends came to 12 bases. Germline CDR1 is SEHNR and CDR2 is FQNEAQ (reference sequence). CDR3 in DNA: TGTGCCAGCAGCTTGCCGGGGGAGATCTACAATGAGCAGTTCTTC. Translating it yields CASSLPGEIYNEQFF. Full variable domain (outside the CDR3, taken from reference TRBV7-9 and TRBJ2-1): DTGVSQNPRHKITKRGQNVTFRCDPISEHNRLYWYRQTLGQGPEFLTYFQNEAQLEKSRLLSDRFSAERPKGSFSTLEIQRTEQGDSAMYLCASSLPGEIYNEQFFGPGTRLTVL.

This clone is a singleton in its sample. J is TRBJ2-7 and V is TRBV30, with 11 bases matching TRBD1. Germline assignment: CDR1 GTSNPN and CDR2 SVGIG (reference sequence). V gave up 1 base and J gave up 2 bases; unmatched junction bases: 1. The length of the CDR3 is 14 residues. CDR3 DNA sequence: TGTGCCTGGAGTGGGACAGGGGGCGCCTACGAGCAGTACTTC. Amino acids: CAWSGTGGAYEQYF.

The chain's CDR3 is CASSEGQLEETQYF. DNA of the CDR3: TGCGCCAGCAGCGAGGGACAGCTGGAAGAGACCCAGTACTTC. This chain joins TRBV5-1 and TRBJ2-5; 7 bases map to TRBD1. Germline V gene lookup returns CDR1 SGHRS and CDR2 YFSETQ. There are 14 residues in the CDR3. The J segment lost 3 bases and the V segment lost 4 bases, leaving 6 bases of the junction unmatched. Together with reference TRBV5-1 and TRBJ2-5, the CDR3 gives the full variable domain: KAGVTQTPRYLIKTRGQQVTLSCSPISGHRSVSWYQQTPGQGLQFLFEYFSETQRNKGNFPGRFSGRQFSNSRSEMNVSTLELGDSALYLCASSEGQLEETQYFGPGTRLLVL.

This chain joins TRBV19 and TRBJ2-2, with 10 bases identical to TRBD1. The trim removed 7 bases at V and 0 bases at J, leaving 5 bases unmatched. The CDR3 has 16 amino acids. Germline-derived CDR1 and CDR2 are LNHDA and SQIVND (reference sequence). The CDR3 loop reads CASTRGQGANTGELFF. CDR3 nucleotide sequence: TGTGCCAGTACCCGAGGACAGGGGGCGAACACCGGGGAGCTGTTTTTT.

This sequence joins TRBV29-1 and TRBJ1-1, with 9 bases fitting TRBD1. The CDR3 runs to 11 residues. The trim removed 6 bases at V and 11 bases at J, leaving 7 bases unmatched. Germline loops: CDR1 SQVTM, CDR2 ANQGSEA. CDR3 sequence (DNA): TGCAGCGTCGACGGACAGGGGTACGCTTTCTTT. This codes for CSVDGQGYAFF.

The chain employs TRBV5-6 and TRBJ1-1; D is undetermined. In germline, CDR1 is SGHDT, CDR2 YYEEEE. This CDR3 has 15 amino acids. The ends were cut back, 0 bases at V and 2 bases at J, with 11 bases in the middle. The CDR3 loop is CASSLAAGSNTEAFF. The CDR3 nucleotides read TGTGCCAGCAGCTTGGCCGCGGGTTCCAACACTGAAGCTTTCTTT. The full variable domain, completed using reference TRBV5-6 and TRBJ1-1, is DAGVTQSPTHLIKTRGQQVTLRCSPKSGHDTVSWYQQALGQGPQFIFQYYEEEERQRGNFPDRFSGHQFPNYSSELNVNALLLGDSALYLCASSLAAGSNTEAFFGQGTRLTVV.

This clone has a handful of counts. J is TRBJ2-7 and V is TRBV29-1; 12 bases agree with TRBD2. CDR3 length: 14 residues. Germline loops: CDR1 SQVTM, CDR2 ANQGSEA. V shed 7 bases, J shed 2 bases, and the junction held 6 bases outside the gene matches. Written as DNA, the CDR3 is TGCAGCGGCAGACTAGCGGGAGCAACCTACGAGCAGTACTTC. This sequence encodes CSGRLAGATYEQYF.

This chain connects TRBV30 to TRBJ1-4, with D possibly TRBD1 on 5 matching bases. The CDR3 totals 15 residues. CDR1 and CDR2 (germline): GTSNPN, SVGIG (reference sequence). V was trimmed by 0 bases and J by 8 bases, leaving 16 bases between them. CDR3 nucleotide sequence: TGTGCCTGGAGTGTCCCGGGGACGGGGTCCGAAAAACTGTTTTTT. Amino acid sequence: CAWSVPGTGSEKLFF.

This chain connects TRBV5-1 to TRBJ1-1; 9 bases are shared with TRBD1. The CDR3 runs to 15 residues. CDR1 SGHRS and CDR2 YFSETQ come from the germline V gene. Germline trimming cut 0 bases from V and 7 bases from J; bases unmatched to any gene: 7. The CDR3 reads CASSLAVQGAGEAFF. As DNA, the CDR3 is TGCGCCAGCAGCTTGGCCGTACAGGGGGCTGGTGAAGCTTTCTTT.

The chain's CDR3 is CAWSPKDTRIDNEQFF. CDR3 DNA sequence: TGTGCCTGGAGTCCCAAGGACACCCGTATCGATAATGAGCAGTTCTTC. The rearrangement joins TRBV30 to TRBJ2-1; perhaps TRBD1 as D (5 bases). From germline, CDR1 is GTSNPN and CDR2 SVGIG (reference sequence). V was shortened by 2 bases and J by 7 bases, with 21 bases between the two germline ends. This CDR3 has 16 residues.

The rearrangement uses TRBV29-1 and TRBJ2-2, with D possibly being TRBD2 (6 bases). Deletions cut 4 bases from V and 0 bases from J, with 6 bases between. The germline gives CDR1 SQVTM, CDR2 ANQGSEA. CDR3 length: 13 residues. As DNA, the CDR3 is TGCAGCGTTGGGGGGGCGAACACCGGGGAGCTGTTTTTT. Residues: CSVGGANTGELFF.

The chain is built from TRBV18 and TRBJ1-1; 7 bases map to TRBD1. Germline CDR1 is KGHSH and CDR2 is LQKENI. V lost 0 bases, J lost 5 bases, and 6 bases stayed unmatched. This CDR3 contains 15 residues. CDR3 sequence reads: CASSPPTGDRTEAFF. The CDR3 region has the DNA TGTGCCAGCTCACCACCTACAGGGGATCGTACTGAAGCTTTCTTT.